Listed here are 25 T cell receptor beta chains from one sample, sequenced in a study of blood T cell repertoires in COVID-19. Data came from immunoSEQ multiplex PCR; TCRdb stores just in-frame clones and leaves some out. The sample holds more than 200,000 clones, roughly 90% seen once. Sequencing was carried out using peripheral blood. The receptors shown here come from a woman aged 55-69 years with acute or convalescent COVID-19.

This clone was detected once. V and J are TRBV5-6 and TRBJ1-2, with 7 bases lining up with TRBD1. The germline gives CDR1 SGHDT, CDR2 YYEEEE. The CDR3 consists of 15 residues. The J segment lost 4 bases and the V segment lost 3 bases, leaving 9 bases of the junction unmatched. Here the CDR3 DNA reads TGTGCCAGCAGCTGGGACAGCTGGGAGACCTATGGCTACACCTTC. This sequence encodes CASSWDSWETYGYTF.

V gene TRBV10-2 combines with J gene TRBJ1-2; 9 bases map to TRBD1. The germline V gene encodes CDR1 WSHSY and CDR2 SAAADI. This CDR3 is built from 15 residues. The J segment lost 8 bases and the V segment lost 8 bases, leaving 15 bases of the junction unmatched. CDR3 DNA sequence: TGCGCCAGCGATAACACAGGGGGCGCATCGAGAGGCTACACCTTC. Translated, it gives CASDNTGGASRGYTF.

The chain links TRBV3-1 (or the pseudogene TRBV3-2) to TRBJ2-1; 11 nucleotides align to TRBD2. The CDR3 consists of 16 residues. Germline V gives CDR1 LGHDT, CDR2 YNNKEL (reference sequence). Trimming at V came to 1 base and at J to 2 bases, leaving 1 base not matched to a gene. The CDR3 reads CASSQASGGTYNEQFF. CDR3 nucleotides: TGTGCCAGCAGCCAAGCTAGCGGGGGGACCTACAATGAGCAGTTCTTC.

This clone was observed a few times. The CDR3 region has the DNA TGTGCCAGCAGCTTAGGACTAGCGATCTACAATGAGCAGTTCTTC. Translated, it gives CASSLGLAIYNEQFF. This rearrangement joins TRBV7-2 to TRBJ2-1; TRBD2 aligns across 8 bases. Losses at the gene ends were 1 base for V and 3 bases for J; bases not matched to a gene: 2. Germline V lookup: CDR1 SGHTA, CDR2 FQGNSA. The CDR3 spans 15 residues. The whole variable domain, filled in from reference TRBV7-2 and TRBJ2-1, reads GAGVSQSPSNKVTEKGKDVELRCDPISGHTALYWYRQSLGQGLEFLIYFQGNSAPDKSGLPSDRFSAERTGGSVSTLTIQRTQQEDSAVYLCASSLGLAIYNEQFFGPGTRLTVL.

The chain is built from TRBV4-2 and TRBJ1-1, with 9 nucleotides matching TRBD1. Trimming at V came to 0 bases and at J to 10 bases, leaving 18 bases not matched to a gene. Germline V lookup: CDR1 LGHNA, CDR2 YNFKEQ. This CDR3 comprises 18 residues. CDR3: CASSQDRGTGQGGVGAFF. The CDR3 DNA reads TGTGCCAGCAGCCAAGATAGAGGTACGGGACAGGGCGGTGTTGGAGCTTTCTTT.

This chain joins TRBV30 and TRBJ1-2; D is uncertain. The CDR3 runs to 11 residues. Germline V gene data show CDR1 as GTSNPN and CDR2 as SVGIG (reference sequence). Trimming took off 5 bases at V and 11 bases at J, with 15 bases between the two ends. Written as DNA, the CDR3 is TGTGCCTGGTCGGCCCGAGGATTGTACACCTTC. This gives the protein CAWSARGLYTF.

This chain connects TRBV28 to TRBJ1-5; D perhaps matches TRBD1 (6 bases). In germline, CDR1 is MDHEN, CDR2 SYDVKM. V lost 8 bases and J 0 bases, leaving 17 bases between the germline ends. The CDR3 is 16 amino acids. CDR3 bases: TGTGCCAGCCTAAAGACTGGGGGCTATAGCAATCAGCCCCAGCATTTT. Its translation: CASLKTGGYSNQPQHF.

The J gene is TRBJ1-5, the V gene TRBV7-8; D possibly corresponds to TRBD1 (5 bases). Germline V gene data show CDR1 as SGHVS and CDR2 as FQNEAQ. The CDR3 sequence is 14 residues long. Trimming cost V 4 bases and J 2 bases, with 9 bases left between them. The CDR3: CASSSATGNQPQHF. For the CDR3, the DNA is TGTGCCAGCAGCTCAGCGACAGGCAATCAGCCCCAGCATTTT.

Many counts were recorded for this clone. This chain links TRBV9 with TRBJ1-3; maybe TRBD1 (6 bases). Germline assignment: CDR1 SGDLS and CDR2 YYNGEE. Trimming cost V 4 bases and J 2 bases, with 13 bases left between them. The CDR3 is 15 residues long. CDR3 sequence: CASSPHTGTGNTIYF. The CDR3, as DNA: TGTGCCAGCAGCCCCCACACAGGGACTGGAAACACCATATATTTT.

The sample holds one count of this clone. The chain carries TRBV7-3 and TRBJ2-3; 8 bases fit TRBD1. Trimming removed 4 bases from V and 5 bases from J; junction bases left unmatched: 5. Germline V lookup: CDR1 SGHTA, CDR2 FQGTGA. This CDR3 has 14 amino acids. The chain's CDR3 is CASSSQGAEDTQYF. CDR3 DNA: TGTGCCAGCAGCTCCCAGGGGGCGGAAGATACGCAGTATTTT.

V usage is TRBV3-1 (or the pseudogene TRBV3-2) and J usage is TRBJ2-3; TRBD2 might be the D (5 bases). The CDR3 is 18 residues long. CDR1 LGHDT and CDR2 YNNKEL come from the germline V gene (reference sequence). V was clipped by 2 bases and J by 4 bases, with 22 bases between them. CDR3 loop: CASSQSSERFLTADTQYF. In nucleotides, the CDR3 is TGTGCCAGCAGCCAATCCTCAGAGCGGTTCCTAACTGCAGATACGCAGTATTTT.

CDR3 nucleotides: TGTGCCAGCAGCTTAGCGTTGTACGGGCCCCAGCATTTT. It is translated as CASSLALYGPQHF. The chain uses TRBV7-6 and TRBJ1-5; D unclear. Trimming stripped 0 bases from V and 9 bases from J, with 9 bases between. Germline V lookup: CDR1 SGHVS, CDR2 FNYEAQ. The CDR3 spans 13 residues.

J is TRBJ1-2 and V is TRBV28, with D uncertain. This CDR3 spans 12 amino acids. V dropped 2 bases and J dropped 7 bases, with 8 bases sitting between them. Germline CDR1 is MDHEN and CDR2 is SYDVKM. The CDR3 sequence is CASSLDWLGYTF. CDR3 coding DNA: TGTGCCAGCAGTTTAGACTGGCTTGGCTACACCTTC.

The gene calls are TRBV2 and TRBJ1-4, with D possibly TRBD1 on 6 matching bases. V was clipped by 4 bases and J by 8 bases, with 17 bases between them. Germline loops: CDR1 SNHLY, CDR2 FYNNEI. CDR3 length: 15 residues. CDR3 amino acids: CASSASGGQREKLFF. The CDR3 coding sequence is TGTGCCAGCAGTGCGTCCGGGGGGCAGAGGGAAAAACTGTTTTTT.

The chain recombines TRBV27 with TRBJ1-5; 8 nucleotides line up with TRBD1. Trimming removed 3 bases from V and 4 bases from J; junction bases left unmatched: 11. CDR1 MNHEY and CDR2 SMNVEV come from the germline V gene (reference sequence). There are 17 residues in the CDR3. CDR3 nucleotide sequence: TGTGCCAGCAGTTTCACAGGGGGGACCCTAGGGAATCAGCCCCAGCATTTT. This encodes CASSFTGGTLGNQPQHF.

The chain carries TRBV28 and TRBJ2-7; D gene ambiguous. The CDR3 totals 17 residues. Germline assignment: CDR1 MDHEN and CDR2 SYDVKM. The germline V and J ends were trimmed by 2 bases and 2 bases, with 19 bases remaining between them. The CDR3 loop reads CASSLNSLGLTTYEQYF. The CDR3 DNA follows: TGTGCCAGCAGTTTAAACTCACTGGGTTTGACAACCTACGAGCAGTACTTC.

This rearrangement joins TRBV6-5 to TRBJ2-7; 11 nucleotides agree with TRBD2. CDR1 is MNHEY and CDR2 is SVGAGI in the germline V gene. The CDR3 runs 14 residues. Unmatched junction bases numbered 5, after V lost 6 bases and J lost 4 bases. CDR3 in DNA: TGTGCCAGCAGCCTAGCGGGAGGCTCGTACGAGCAGTACTTC. It specifies CASSLAGGSYEQYF.

The chain joins TRBV5-5 to TRBJ2-7; 8 bases map to TRBD1. The CDR3 is 15 residues long. V trimming: 0 bases; J trimming: 5 bases; junction bases outside the gene matches: 7. CDR1 and CDR2 (germline): SGHKS, YYEKEE (reference sequence). The DNA of the CDR3 is TGTGCCAGCAGCTTGGTTCTTTCAGGGGGCAACGAGCAGTACTTC. It codes for CASSLVLSGGNEQYF.

The gene calls are TRBV6-2 or TRBV6-3 and TRBJ1-6; D unresolved. Looked up from germline, CDR1 is MNHEY and CDR2 is SVGEGT. V dropped 2 bases and J dropped 6 bases, with 26 bases sitting between them. The CDR3 is made up of 20 amino acids. The CDR3 bases are TGTGCCAGCAGTTACCTGTTCGCAGTCGGTCGGAGGGCAGGTAATTCACCCCTCCACTTT. Protein product: CASSYLFAVGRRAGNSPLHF.

The V call is TRBV5-1, the J call TRBJ1-6, with 7 bases that match TRBD1. Germline loops: CDR1 SGHRS, CDR2 YFSETQ. The trim removed 4 bases at V and 5 bases at J, leaving 9 bases unmatched. This CDR3 has 16 amino acids. The CDR3 region is CASSVSPGQNNSPLHF. CDR3 nucleotides: TGCGCCAGCAGCGTTTCCCCGGGACAGAATAATTCACCCCTCCACTTT.

J is TRBJ2-7 and V is TRBV6-5; 7 bases are a match to TRBD2. Germline trimming cut 1 base from V and 6 bases from J; bases unmatched to any gene: 9. This CDR3 has 15 residues. Germline-derived CDR1 and CDR2 are MNHEY and SVGAGI. The DNA for the CDR3 is TGTGCCAGCAGTTACTTACTAGCGCGAGCGAGCGAGCAGTACTTC. This gives the protein CASSYLLARASEQYF.

V usage is TRBV2 and J usage is TRBJ2-2; TRBD2 agrees at 10 bases. Germline V gives CDR1 SNHLY, CDR2 FYNNEI. With 6 bases clipped from V and 6 bases from J, the junction kept 7 bases outside the gene matches. The CDR3 consists of 15 residues. This CDR3 is CASSALAGRAGELFF. As DNA, the CDR3 is TGTGCCAGCAGCGCACTAGCGGGACGGGCCGGGGAGCTGTTTTTT.

The gene calls are TRBV29-1 and TRBJ1-3; D is perhaps TRBD1 (5 bases). Trimming cost V 7 bases and J 2 bases, with 12 bases left between them. Germline values: CDR1 SQVTM, CDR2 ANQGSEA. The CDR3 totals 13 residues. The CDR3 reads CSAVGEAGNTIYF. The CDR3 coding sequence is TGCAGCGCTGTAGGGGAGGCTGGAAACACCATATATTTT.

This chain links TRBV5-1 with TRBJ2-7; 7 bases agree with TRBD2. Trimming took 4 bases from V and 1 from J; bases not matched to a gene: 8. The germline CDR1 and CDR2 sequences are SGHRS and YFSETQ. This CDR3 region has 15 residues. The CDR3 region is CASSPGGSASYEQYF. The DNA for the CDR3 is TGCGCCAGCAGCCCGGGGGGATCTGCTTCCTACGAGCAGTACTTC. Using reference TRBV5-1 and TRBJ2-7 for the parts outside the CDR3, the full variable domain is KAGVTQTPRYLIKTRGQQVTLSCSPISGHRSVSWYQQTPGQGLQFLFEYFSETQRNKGNFPGRFSGRQFSNSRSEMNVSTLELGDSALYLCASSPGGSASYEQYFGPGTRLTVT.

The genes are TRBV25-1 and TRBJ2-7; 8 nucleotides match TRBD2. The germline CDR1 and CDR2 sequences are MGHDK and SYGVNS. The junction had 2 bases not matched to a gene; V was cut back by 3 bases and J by 4 bases. The CDR3 is 13 residues long. As DNA, the CDR3 is TGTGCCAGCAGTGACGGCGGGAGGTACGAGCAGTACTTC. Translation gives CASSDGGRYEQYF.